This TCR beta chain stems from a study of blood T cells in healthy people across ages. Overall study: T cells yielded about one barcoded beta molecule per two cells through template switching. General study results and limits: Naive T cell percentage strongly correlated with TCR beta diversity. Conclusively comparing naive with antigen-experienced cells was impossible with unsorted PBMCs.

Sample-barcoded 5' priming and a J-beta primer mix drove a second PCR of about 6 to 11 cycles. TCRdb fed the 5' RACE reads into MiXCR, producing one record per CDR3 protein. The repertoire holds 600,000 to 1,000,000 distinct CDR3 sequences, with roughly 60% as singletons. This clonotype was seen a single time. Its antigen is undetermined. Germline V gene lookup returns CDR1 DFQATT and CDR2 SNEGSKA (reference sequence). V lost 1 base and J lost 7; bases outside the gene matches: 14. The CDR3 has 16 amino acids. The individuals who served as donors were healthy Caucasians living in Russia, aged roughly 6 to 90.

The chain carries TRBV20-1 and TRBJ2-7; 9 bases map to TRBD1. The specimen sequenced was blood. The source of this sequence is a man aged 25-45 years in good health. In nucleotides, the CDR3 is TGCAGTGCTAGAGCCCCAGGGGGGACAGGGTCCAATGAGCAGTACTTC. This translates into CSARAPGGTGSNEQYF.